The next 29 T cell receptor beta chains were all read from a single sample in a study of beta chain features in type 1 diabetes. Every isolated RNA sample was fully reverse transcribed, so sequencing captured expressed TCRB transcripts. Clones were sequenced by immunoSEQ multiplex PCR, and TCRdb holds only the in-frame ones, with some missing. The table includes roughly 380,000 clones, 15% to 20% detected once. Sample: naive CD4+ T cells from blood. The receptor source for this set is a woman in her late teens or twenties in good health.

In its sample, this clone was seen a few times. The rearrangement uses TRBV25-1 and TRBJ2-3, with D possibly being TRBD2 (5 bases). CDR1 is MGHDK, CDR2 SYGVNS, per germline. Trimming pared 3 bases from V and 0 bases from J, leaving 7 bases between. This CDR3 has 14 amino acids. The CDR3 here is CASSDGGSTDTQYF. The CDR3 DNA sequence: TGTGCCAGCAGTGACGGCGGGAGCACAGATACGCAGTATTTT.

The rearrangement uses TRBV10-3 and TRBJ1-1, with 8 positions matching TRBD1. The V segment lost 0 bases and the J segment 5 bases; nucleotides outside the gene matches: 5. Per germline, CDR1 ENHRY and CDR2 SYGVKD. There are 15 residues in the CDR3. Written as DNA, the CDR3 is TGTGCCATCAGTGAGTCCAGGGGGCGTGGAACTGAAGCTTTCTTT. Translated: CAISESRGRGTEAFF.

This sequence joins TRBV19 and TRBJ2-1; 10 bases are shared with TRBD1. CDR1 and CDR2 from the germline V gene are LNHDA and SQIVND (reference sequence). J gave up 7 bases and V 3 bases, and 6 bases lay outside the gene matches. The CDR3 spans 15 residues. The CDR3 region has the DNA TGTGCCAGTAGTATGGGGGACAGGGGAAGAAATGAGCAGTTCTTC. Amino acid sequence: CASSMGDRGRNEQFF. Using reference TRBV19 and TRBJ2-1 for the parts outside the CDR3, the full variable domain is DGGITQSPKYLFRKEGQNVTLSCEQNLNHDAMYWYRQDPGQGLRLIYYSQIVNDFQKGDIAEGYSVSREKKESFPLTVTSAQKNPTAFYLCASSMGDRGRNEQFFGPGTRLTVL.

The rearrangement uses TRBV7-3 and TRBJ2-1; D is perhaps TRBD2 (5 bases). Germline V gene data show CDR1 as SGHTA and CDR2 as FQGTGA. This CDR3 spans 14 amino acids. V was clipped by 6 bases and J by 5 bases, with 14 bases between them. The CDR3 sequence: CASSPGRGHNEQFF. DNA for the CDR3: TGTGCCAGCAGTCCTGGGAGAGGCCACAATGAGCAGTTCTTC.

This clone was picked up a small number of times. The chain couples TRBV19 to TRBJ1-1, with 11 bases lining up with TRBD1. Per germline, CDR1 LNHDA and CDR2 SQIVND (reference sequence). The V and J ends lost 10 bases and 6 bases, in that order; junction bases with no gene match: 13. The CDR3 totals 15 residues. This CDR3 is CATLDRGPRGAEAFF. CDR3 nucleotides: TGTGCCACCTTGGACAGGGGGCCCCGGGGCGCTGAAGCTTTCTTT.

The V gene is TRBV5-4, the J gene TRBJ2-3, with 7 bases fitting TRBD1. CDR3 length: 15 residues. CDR1 SGHNT and CDR2 YYREEE come from the germline V gene (reference sequence). V lost 1 base to trimming and J lost 4 bases; unmatched junction nucleotides: 6. CDR3 sequence reads: CASSLSTGSADTQYF. The DNA of the CDR3 is TGTGCCAGCAGCTTGTCGACAGGGTCCGCAGATACGCAGTATTTT. The full variable domain, completed using reference TRBV5-4 and TRBJ2-3, is ETGVTQSPTHLIKTRGQQVTLRCSSQSGHNTVSWYQQALGQGPQFIFQYYREEENGRGNFPPRFSGLQFPNYSSELNVNALELDDSALYLCASSLSTGSADTQYFGPGTRLTVL.

The rearrangement uses TRBV4-1 and TRBJ2-7; TRBD2 matches 10 bases. The CDR3 sequence is 16 residues long. Germline lookup yields CDR1 MGHRA and CDR2 YSYEKL. The junction had 7 bases not matched to a gene; V was cut back by 0 bases and J by 5 bases. The CDR3 DNA is TGCGCCAGCAGCCAAGAGAAAGCGGGAGGGCACCACGAGCAGTACTTC. It codes for CASSQEKAGGHHEQYF.

The chain combines TRBV4-3 with TRBJ2-5; TRBD1 matches 7 bases. CDR3 length: 15 amino acids. Losses at the gene ends were 3 bases for V and 5 bases for J; bases not matched to a gene: 9. Germline CDR1 LGHNA, CDR2 YSLEER. The CDR3 nucleotides read TGCGCCAGCAGCCAGTCTATGACAGGGTACGAGACCCAGTACTTC. Translating it yields CASSQSMTGYETQYF.

Only a few counts were recorded for this clone. The CDR3 nucleotides read TGTGCCAGCAGCTTGGGTGGACTAGCACGCGAGCAGTACTTC. Translated, it gives CASSLGGLAREQYF. The rearrangement joins TRBV5-4 to TRBJ2-7, with 8 bases aligning to TRBD2. CDR3 length: 14 residues. V lost 0 bases to trimming and J lost 6 bases; unmatched junction nucleotides: 5. The germline V gene has CDR1 SGHNT and CDR2 YYREEE (reference sequence).

This clone was seen more than once but under ten times. The gene calls are TRBV19 and TRBJ2-5; D might be TRBD1 (5 bases). Between the trimmed V and J ends, which lost 2 bases and 5 bases, there was a span of 15 bases. The CDR3 is made up of 15 amino acids. Germline V gene data show CDR1 as LNHDA and CDR2 as SQIVND (reference sequence). CDR3 DNA: TGTGCCAGTAGTATACGTATCAGGGCCGGTGAGACCCAGTACTTC. It codes for CASSIRIRAGETQYF. Looking up the rest from reference TRBV19 and TRBJ2-5 gives the full variable domain: DGGITQSPKYLFRKEGQNVTLSCEQNLNHDAMYWYRQDPGQGLRLIYYSQIVNDFQKGDIAEGYSVSREKKESFPLTVTSAQKNPTAFYLCASSIRIRAGETQYFGPGTRLLVL.

This clone occurred a few times. This chain connects TRBV27 to TRBJ1-4; the match to TRBD1 covers 10 bases. With 10 bases clipped from V and 10 bases from J, the junction kept 9 bases outside the gene matches. This CDR3 is 13 amino acids long. Germline assignment: CDR1 MNHEY and CDR2 SMNVEV (reference sequence). The CDR3 DNA follows: TGTGCCACCTCAGGGACAGGGGTTGGAAAACTGTTTTTT. This codes for CATSGTGVGKLFF.

There are a few counts of this clone. J is TRBJ2-1 and V is TRBV14, with 7 bases that match TRBD1. The germline V gene has CDR1 SGHDN and CDR2 FVKESK. The CDR3 sequence is 17 residues long. The V gene end was trimmed by 0 bases and the J gene end by 7 bases; junction bases not matched to a gene: 12. The CDR3 DNA reads TGTGCCAGCAGCCAAGACGCCGGGACAGTCTTGGGTAATGAGCAGTTCTTC. This translates into CASSQDAGTVLGNEQFF.

The chain recombines TRBV19 with TRBJ1-2, with 9 positions matching TRBD1. The CDR3 has 14 amino acids. Trimming cost V 5 bases and J 7 bases; bases outside gene matches: 8. The V gene's germline CDR1 is LNHDA and CDR2 SQIVND (reference sequence). CDR3 sequence reads: CASSPRTGEIGYTF. Written as DNA, the CDR3 is TGTGCCAGTAGTCCTCGGACAGGGGAGATTGGCTACACCTTC.

In this sample, this clone turned up a few times. This sequence joins TRBV4-1 and TRBJ1-5; perhaps TRBD1 as D (6 bases). Looked up from germline, CDR1 is MGHRA and CDR2 is YSYEKL. The CDR3 runs to 18 residues. V dropped 5 bases and J dropped 0 bases, with 20 bases sitting between them. Written as DNA, the CDR3 is TGCGCCAGCAGCTACCGGGACACAACCTTATATAGCAATCAGCCCCAGCATTTT. It encodes CASSYRDTTLYSNQPQHF.

This clone was detected only a few times. This chain connects TRBV18 to TRBJ1-2; no definite D call. CDR3 length: 15 residues. V was clipped by 8 bases and J by 2 bases, with 18 bases between them. CDR1 is KGHSH, CDR2 LQKENI, per germline. The CDR3 nucleotides are TGTGCCAGCCACCGTCGAGAGGGAGCGAACTATGGCTACACCTTC. Translated, it gives CASHRREGANYGYTF.

The sample holds one count of this clone. V gene TRBV5-1 combines with J gene TRBJ2-3, with D unresolved. Germline V gene sequence: CDR1 SGHRS, CDR2 YFSETQ. This CDR3 has 15 amino acids. Trimming took off 6 bases at V and 0 bases at J, with 14 bases between the two ends. DNA of the CDR3: TGCGCCAGCACCAGTGACACACCTAGCACAGATACGCAGTATTTT. Its translation is CASTSDTPSTDTQYF.

The J gene is TRBJ2-1, the V gene TRBV15; D is perhaps TRBD2 (5 bases). In germline, CDR1 is LNHNV, CDR2 YYDKDF (reference sequence). The CDR3 contains 12 residues. Trimming cost V 5 bases and J 6 bases, with 8 bases left between them. CDR3 sequence (DNA): TGTGCCACCAGCCGACTATCCAATGAGCAGTTCTTC. Amino acids: CATSRLSNEQFF.

This clone has only a few counts. The gene calls are TRBV27 and TRBJ2-7, with TRBD1 identical over 10 bases. CDR3 length: 16 amino acids. Germline V gene sequence: CDR1 MNHEY, CDR2 SMNVEV (reference sequence). The J segment lost 3 bases and the V segment lost 6 bases, leaving 11 bases of the junction unmatched. CDR3 DNA sequence: TGTGCCAGCAGGTCCGTTGGACAGGGGGTTTACTACGAGCAGTACTTC. Protein product: CASRSVGQGVYYEQYF.

The chain uses TRBV5-1 and TRBJ2-7; D is unresolved. This CDR3 comprises 14 residues. Germline V gene sequence: CDR1 SGHRS, CDR2 YFSETQ. Trimming pared 3 bases from V and 0 bases from J, leaving 10 bases between. As DNA, the CDR3 is TGCGCCAGCAGCTCGAGCCTTAGCTCCTACGAGCAGTACTTC. Its protein is CASSSSLSSYEQYF.

V gene TRBV9 combines with J gene TRBJ1-2, with 12 bases fitting TRBD1. CDR1 SGDLS and CDR2 YYNGEE come from the germline V gene. V dropped 6 bases and J dropped 5; count of bases not matched to a gene: 11. The CDR3 sequence is 16 residues long. The CDR3 DNA reads as TGTGCCAGCACCCTCAATTTGGGACAGGGGGCATATGGCTACACCTTC. This gives the protein CASTLNLGQGAYGYTF. Complete variable domain (other parts from reference TRBV9 and TRBJ1-2): DSGVTQTPKHLITATGQRVTLRCSPRSGDLSVYWYQQSLDQGLQFLIQYYNGEERAKGNILERFSAQQFPDLHSELNLSSLELGDSALYFCASTLNLGQGAYGYTFGSGTRLTVV.

The chain is built from TRBV18 and TRBJ2-7, with 7 bases matching TRBD2. Trimming cost V 5 bases and J 2 bases; bases outside gene matches: 3. The CDR3 extends over 13 amino acids. Germline V gene data show CDR1 as KGHSH and CDR2 as LQKENI. CDR3 region: CASSERETYEQYF. The CDR3 bases are TGTGCCAGCTCAGAGCGGGAAACCTACGAGCAGTACTTC.

The chain links TRBV5-1 to TRBJ1-2; 7 bases match TRBD1. The junction had 8 bases not matched to a gene; V was cut back by 3 bases and J by 6 bases. Germline V lookup: CDR1 SGHRS, CDR2 YFSETQ. There are 14 residues in the CDR3. The CDR3 sequence: CASSSFDRADGYTF. The CDR3 DNA is TGCGCCAGCAGCTCGTTTGACAGGGCTGATGGCTACACCTTC.

In its sample, this clone was seen a few times. V and J are TRBV23-1 and TRBJ1-2; no clear D gene. TRBV23-1 has ORF status, its function being uncertain. V was shortened by 7 bases and J by 7 bases, with 10 bases between the two germline ends. The CDR3 extends over 11 amino acids. The CDR3: CASKRRSGYTF. The DNA for the CDR3 is TGCGCCAGCAAAAGGAGGTCTGGCTACACCTTC.

A few counts support this clone. The gene calls are TRBV29-1 and TRBJ2-3, with TRBD2 identical over 8 bases. CDR1 and CDR2 (germline): SQVTM, ANQGSEA. The CDR3 runs to 13 residues. V lost 3 bases, J lost 1 base, and 0 bases stayed unmatched. The CDR3: CSVETSGTDTQYF. Here the CDR3 DNA reads TGCAGCGTTGAGACTAGCGGCACAGATACGCAGTATTTT.

The chain carries TRBV5-6 and TRBJ1-1; 8 nucleotides match TRBD1. With V trimmed by 4 bases and J by 1 base, 6 bases remained unmatched. The CDR3 length is 15 residues. Germline V lookup: CDR1 SGHDT, CDR2 YYEEEE. The CDR3 region has the DNA TGTGCCAGCAGCCCTTGGACAGGGCGGAACACTGAAGCTTTCTTT. This codes for CASSPWTGRNTEAFF.

The V call is TRBV2, the J call TRBJ1-1; TRBD1 matches at 9 bases. This CDR3 has 13 amino acids. CDR1 and CDR2 (germline): SNHLY, FYNNEI. V lost 4 bases to trimming and J lost 4 bases; unmatched junction nucleotides: 1. CDR3 amino acids: CASSGQGGTEAFF. In nucleotides, the CDR3 is TGTGCCAGCAGTGGACAGGGGGGCACTGAAGCTTTCTTT.

V and J are TRBV30 and TRBJ2-7; TRBD2 agrees at 11 bases. Trimming took 1 base from V and 7 from J; bases not matched to a gene: 6. This CDR3 is 14 amino acids long. The germline CDR1 and CDR2 sequences are GTSNPN and SVGIG (reference sequence). The CDR3 coding sequence is TGTGCCTGGAGTGCAACTAGCGGGAGACGTGAGCAGTACTTC. It yields the protein CAWSATSGRREQYF.

This clone was seen a handful of times. The rearrangement joins TRBV7-3 to TRBJ2-3; a weak D match, TRBD2 (6 bases). V lost 4 bases to trimming and J lost 4 bases, with 12 bases between them. This CDR3 spans 14 amino acids. Germline CDR1 reads SGHTA; CDR2 reads FQGTGA. This CDR3 reads CASSSGLIPDTQYF. The CDR3 bases are TGTGCCAGCAGCTCCGGACTAATTCCAGATACGCAGTATTTT. The variable domain in full, completed from reference TRBV7-3 and TRBJ2-3, reads GAGVSQTPSNKVTEKGKYVELRCDPISGHTALYWYRQSLGQGPEFLIYFQGTGAADDSGLPNDRFFAVRPEGSVSTLKIQRTERGDSAVYLCASSSGLIPDTQYFGPGTRLTVL.

This chain uses TRBV2 with TRBJ1-5; weak D call: TRBD1 (5 bases). CDR1 is SNHLY, CDR2 FYNNEI, per germline. The CDR3 contains 15 residues. V lost 11 bases to trimming and J lost 6 bases, with 23 bases between them. CDR3: CAPPLAGKAIQPQHF. CDR3 sequence (DNA): TGTGCCCCGCCTCTGGCAGGGAAGGCGATTCAGCCCCAGCATTTT.